The T cell receptor (beta chain) under discussion was sequenced for a study of cytomegalovirus exposure and HLA in healthy donors. Findings of the study overall: According to a later analysis, most TCR beta chains associated with CMV appeared HLA-restricted. Exclusion applied to some V segments, including TRBV6-2 and TRBV6-3, as they were indistinguishable.

A multiplex PCR was run with 60 Vbeta primers and 13 Jbeta primers. Repertoires were generated with immunoSEQ multiplex PCR, while TCRdb's copy carries only in-frame clones and drops some. The data hold under 200,000 clones, with around 77% observed a single time. About this clone itself: Its specificity is not known.

From germline, CDR1 is MNHNS and CDR2 SASEGT. The germline V and J ends were trimmed by 7 bases and 0 bases, with 12 bases remaining between them. The CDR3 covers 14 residues. This chain uses TRBV6-1 with TRBJ1-1; no clear D gene. The sequence was collected from a man aged 55 to 69 in good health and CMV-seronegative. Sequencing was done on a sample of PBMCs. The DNA for the CDR3 is TGTGCCAGCACCCCCGGGTCCATGAACACTGAAGCTTTCTTT. Translation: CASTPGSMNTEAFF.